Given below is one T cell receptor beta chain in context. These data originate in a study of shared T cell receptors in the human thymus. Assay: immunoSEQ multiplex PCR; the TCRdb copy retains only in-frame clones and omits some. The data contain 500,000 to 850,000 clones, approximately 89% of them seen just once; the ten biggest clones take up roughly 0.0094%. There are 16 residues in the CDR3. Germline V gene lookup returns CDR1 LGHNA and CDR2 YSLEER. V was trimmed by 4 bases and J by 6 bases, leaving 18 bases between them. The same data also contributed to another study, on human thymus T cells. This second study notes: Donors consisted of healthy Finnish infants (having corrective surgery for congenital heart defects). Thymus tissue was removed during corrective cardiac surgery. The related literature has documented a marked overlap of thymic repertoires among unrelated individuals.

This TCR was recovered from a boy under two years old with a congenital heart defect. The sequenced material came from thymocytes. This chain joins TRBV4-3 and TRBJ2-2; a possible D gene is TRBD1 (7 bases). CDR3 sequence (DNA): TGCGCCAGCAGCCGACGGGACCCAGGGGGGTCCGGGGAGCTGTTTTTT. As protein: CASSRRDPGGSGELFF.